This TCR beta chain was sequenced during a study of T cell changes during pregnancy in multiple sclerosis. The repertoire was sequenced with immunoSEQ multiplex PCR; TCRdb's copy has only in-frame clones and lacks some. The table records about 53,000 clones, around 90% of them present only once. The CDR3 totals 14 residues. The germline V gene has CDR1 SSHAT and CDR2 FNYEAQ (reference sequence). To note about this clone: One end of the junction does not line up with germline, which may come from a read error.

Sequencing was performed on CD4+ T cells from peripheral blood mononuclear cells, taken in the third trimester of pregnancy. The origin of this receptor is a female donor with multiple sclerosis, enrolled in a pregnancy study. The gene calls are TRBV7-7 and TRBJ2-2; TRBD1 agrees at 7 bases. The CDR3, as DNA: TGTGCTAGCAGCTCAACAGGGGACACCGGGGAGCTGTTTTTT. It yields the protein CASSSTGDTGELFF.